The rows below give T cell receptor beta chains drawn from one sample of a study of CD8+ T cells in alopecia areata. TCRdb's copy holds only in-frame clones and misses some; the assay was immunoSEQ multiplex PCR. The sample includes 75,000 to 100,000 clones, about two fifths of them seen just once. Sequencing used CD4+ T cells sorted from blood. These receptors were collected from a human donor with alopecia areata. CDR3s include the opening cysteine and the closing phenylalanine or tryptophan. A D gene is named only where the DNA matches it firmly. Not all rows give a size; the values are once, few, many and, for expanded clones, a class.

d_gene	abundance	v_gene	j_gene	CDR3nt	CDR3aa
-	-	TRBV7-9	TRBJ2-1	TGTGCCGGGGAGCCCAGAGATTACAATGAGCAGTTCTTC	CAGEPRDYNEQFF
-	-	TRBV7-3	TRBJ1-1	TGTGCCAGCAGCTTAGAGCTGGGTCAGGGGCGGACTGAAGCTTTCTTT	CASSLELGQGRTEAFF
-	-	TRBV6-1	TRBJ1-2	TGTGCCAGCAGTGAAGCATCGGCAGCTAACTATGGCTACACCTTC	CASSEASAANYGYTF
-	-	TRBV29-1	TRBJ1-1	TGCAGCGTTGAAGATCGGTGGGGATCAACTGAAGCTTTCTTT	CSVEDRWGSTEAFF
-	-	TRBV7-9	TRBJ2-3	TGTGCCAGCAGCTTAGAATACACTAGCACAGATACGCAGTATTTT	CASSLEYTSTDTQYF
TRBD1	once	TRBV7-9	TRBJ2-7	TGTGCCAGCAGCTTAAGGGGGACAGGTCCCTACGAGCAGTACTTC	CASSLRGTGPYEQYF
TRBD1	-	TRBV7-2	TRBJ2-7	TGTGCCAGCAGCTTAGGGACAGGCAACCCCTACGAGCAGTACTTC	CASSLGTGNPYEQYF
-	-	TRBV5-1	TRBJ2-5	TGCGCCAGCAGCTTGGTTCCAAAAGAGACCCAGTACTTC	CASSLVPKETQYF
-	-	TRBV29-1	TRBJ1-4	TGCAGCGTTGGTGCAGGGAACTATGAAAAACTGTTTTTT	CSVGAGNYEKLFF
-	-	TRBV2	TRBJ2-1	TGTGCCAGCAGTGACGAGAAACCAAAGCAGTTCTTC	CASSDEKPKQFF
TRBD1	-	TRBV10-3	TRBJ2-5	TGTGCCATCAGTCTGGACAGGGCCCCCCAAGAGACCCAGTACTTC	CAISLDRAPQETQYF
TRBD2	-	TRBV15	TRBJ2-1	TGTGCCACCAGCAGAGGGGTAGCGGGGTACAATGAGCAGTTCTTC	CATSRGVAGYNEQFF
-	-	TRBV6-5	TRBJ1-1	TGTGCCAGCAGTTACTCGAGGGGGGGTGAAGCTTTCTTT	CASSYSRGGEAFF
-	once	TRBV7-3	TRBJ2-1	TGTGCCAGCAGCTTAAGCTCCTACAATGAGCAGTTCTTC	CASSLSSYNEQFF
-	many	TRBV28	TRBJ2-7	TGTGCCAGCAGTTCGCTACGGGGCCTTAGAGCCTACGAGCAGTACTTC	CASSSLRGLRAYEQYF
-	medium-sized	TRBV15	TRBJ2-7	TGTGCCACCAGCAGAGATCTGGGCAGCACCTACGAGCAGTACTTC	CATSRDLGSTYEQYF
TRBD1	few	TRBV5-1	TRBJ2-3	TGCGCCAGCAGCCGGGGACAGAGGAGCGATACGCAGTATTTT	CASSRGQRSDTQYF
TRBD2	few	TRBV4-1	TRBJ2-1	TGCGCCAGCAGCCAAGATGGCAGCGGGAGGGGTTACAATGAGCAGTTCTTC	CASSQDGSGRGYNEQFF
-	-	TRBV20-1	TRBJ1-1	TGCAGTGCTAGAGGGGACGGAGAAGCTTTCTTT	CSARGDGEAFF
-	-	TRBV30	TRBJ2-3	TGTGCCTGGAGCCGAAACGCAGATACGCAGTATTTT	CAWSRNADTQYF
TRBD1	-	TRBV18	TRBJ1-1	TGTGCCAGCTCACCAAGGGACAGGGTGAACACTGAAGCTTTCTTT	CASSPRDRVNTEAFF
-	once	TRBV30	TRBJ1-4	TGTGCCTGGACCAAGACAGTCCTTGGTGAAAAACTGTTTTTT	CAWTKTVLGEKLFF
-	-	TRBV30	TRBJ2-2	TGTGCCTGGAGTACCCCCGGGAACACCGGGGAGCTGTTTTTT	CAWSTPGNTGELFF
TRBD2	-	TRBV9	TRBJ2-5	TGTGCCAGCAGCGTCCTAGCGGGAGGGGGTCAAGAGACCCAGTACTTC	CASSVLAGGGQETQYF
-	-	TRBV29-1	TRBJ1-5	TGCAGCGTCGGGGGAGGAGGGGGCAATCAGCCCCAGCATTTT	CSVGGGGGNQPQHF
TRBD2	-	TRBV15	TRBJ2-4	TGTGCCACCAGCAGAGGCCTCGGGACTAGCGGGGTACTTGCCAAAAACATTCAGTACTTC	CATSRGLGTSGVLAKNIQYF
-	-	TRBV4-3	TRBJ1-2	TGCGCCAGCAGCCAGGATCAGGGGCACTATGGCTACACCTTC	CASSQDQGHYGYTF
-	-	TRBV29-1	TRBJ2-2	TGCAGCGTTGATCCCAGGAACACCGGGGAGCTGTTTTTT	CSVDPRNTGELFF
-	few	TRBV28	TRBJ1-5	TGTGCCAGTTTCGAGGGGGGTGGCAATCAGCCCCAGCATTTT	CASFEGGGNQPQHF
-	-	TRBV2	TRBJ2-3	TGTGCCAGCGGCAGGGCCAACACAGATACGCAGTATTTT	CASGRANTDTQYF
-	-	TRBV6-1	TRBJ1-4	TGTGCCAGCAGTGAACGGGGAACTAATGAAAAACTGTTTTTT	CASSERGTNEKLFF
-	few	TRBV7-2	TRBJ2-5	TGTGCCAGCAGCTTTTATTGGGGGGACCAAGAGACCCAGTACTTC	CASSFYWGDQETQYF
TRBD1	-	TRBV30	TRBJ2-3	TGTGCCTGGAGTGTACCAGGGGGCGCGACAGATACGCAGTATTTT	CAWSVPGGATDTQYF
TRBD2	-	TRBV15	TRBJ2-1	TGTGCCACCAGCAGGCTAACTAGCGGGACACATGAGCAGTTCTTC	CATSRLTSGTHEQFF
-	-	TRBV18	TRBJ2-7	TGTGCCAGCTCACAGGGGACTGGGAGGTACGAGCAGTACTTC	CASSQGTGRYEQYF
TRBD2	few	TRBV10-1	TRBJ2-1	TGCGCCAGCAGTGAGTTAAGCGGGAGGGCCGCCAATGAGCAGTTCTTC	CASSELSGRAANEQFF
TRBD1	-	TRBV4-3	TRBJ2-7	TGCGCCAGCAGCACGGGACAGGGGGAGCCCTACGAGCAGTACTTC	CASSTGQGEPYEQYF